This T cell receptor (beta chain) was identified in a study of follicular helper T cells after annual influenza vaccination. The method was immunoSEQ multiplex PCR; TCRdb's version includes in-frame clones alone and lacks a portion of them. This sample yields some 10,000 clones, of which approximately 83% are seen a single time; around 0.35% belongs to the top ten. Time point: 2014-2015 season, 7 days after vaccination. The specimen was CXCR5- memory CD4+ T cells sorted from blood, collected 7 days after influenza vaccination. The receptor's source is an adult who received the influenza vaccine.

The CDR3 nucleotides read TGTGCCAGCAGTGAAGCTGGATGGTGGCAGGGCTATGGCTACACCTTC. As protein: CASSEAGWWQGYGYTF. The chain is built from TRBV2 and TRBJ1-2; D is perhaps TRBD1 (5 bases). With 0 bases removed from V and 4 bases from J, the gap between germline ends came to 15 bases. There are 16 residues in the CDR3. CDR1 and CDR2 (germline): SNHLY, FYNNEI.